These 9 T cell receptor beta chains were all obtained from the same sample, sequenced in a study of T cells in Graves' hyperthyroidism and ophthalmopathy. Amplification yielded TCR beta CDR3 regions, with RNA transcripts as the source. First-round RT-PCR of the TCR CDR3 relied on the HTBI primer set. TCRdb used MiXCR to reprocess the multiplex PCR reads, holding one entry per CDR3 protein. The data show fewer than 600,000 distinct CDR3 sequences, under 15% seen once. Sequencing was done on a sample of blood. These TCRs come from a woman younger than 30 with Graves' hyperthyroidism.

The chain combines TRBV7-3 with TRBJ1-1; unclear D gene. The CDR3 sequence is 15 residues long. The V and J ends lost 5 bases and 6 bases respectively, with 19 bases between them. Germline CDR1 is SGHTA and CDR2 is FQGTGA. The CDR3: CASSLNPGGYSEAFF. The DNA of the CDR3 is TGTGCCAGCAGCCTAAACCCGGGTGGGTACTCTGAAGCTTTCTTT.

Ten or more counts support this clonotype. V is TRBV2 and J is TRBJ2-7, with D possibly TRBD2 on 6 matching bases. CDR1 is SNHLY, CDR2 FYNNEI, per germline. The V end was cut by 2 bases, the J end by 1 base, with 9 bases between. The CDR3 is 14 amino acids. CDR3 DNA: TGTGCCAGCAGTGAACGGAGGGGATCCTACGAGCAGTACTTC. Protein product: CASSERRGSYEQYF.

This clonotype was picked up many times. The chain is built from TRBV2 and TRBJ2-1, with 11 bases fitting TRBD2. V gave up 1 base and J gave up 15 bases; unmatched junction bases: 2. The germline CDR1 and CDR2 sequences are SNHLY and FYNNEI. There are 12 residues in the CDR3. The DNA for the CDR3 is TGTGCCAGCAGTGAAGGCGGGACTAGCGGGTTCTTC. Its protein product is CASSEGGTSGFF.

This clonotype was counted at least ten times. The V gene is TRBV11-3, the J gene TRBJ2-3; D may be TRBD1 (6 bases). V was clipped by 7 bases and J by 3 bases, with 20 bases between them. This CDR3 is 16 amino acids long. Germline-derived CDR1 and CDR2 are SGHNT and YENEEA. Here the CDR3 DNA reads TGTGCCAGCACAACGAACGGACTTACAGGGACAGATACGCAGTATTTT. Protein product: CASTTNGLTGTDTQYF. Supplemented by reference TRBV11-3 and TRBJ2-3, the full variable domain reads EAGVVQSPRYKIIEKKQPVAFWCNPISGHNTLYWYLQNLGQGPELLIRYENEEAVDDSQLPKDRFSAERLKGVDSTLKIQPAELGDSAVYLCASTTNGLTGTDTQYFGPGTRLTVL.

Worth noting for this clonotype: This may arise from a read error, as a much more abundant clone is one base away. V is TRBV2 and J is TRBJ1-2; D gene uncertain. This CDR3 has 15 residues. CDR1 SNHLY and CDR2 FYNNEI come from the germline V gene. V was cut by 4 bases and J by 6 bases, with 18 bases left in between. In nucleotides, the CDR3 is TGTGCCAGCAGTGTGATGAGGCCTACCAACGATGGCTACACCTTC. It yields the protein CASSVMRPTNDGYTF.

This clonotype was seen many times. CDR3 DNA sequence: TGCAGCGTTGGGGAAGGAGCGGGCACTGAAGCTTTCTTT. Its translation is CSVGEGAGTEAFF. This chain uses TRBV29-1 with TRBJ1-1; no definite D call. Germline V lookup: CDR1 SQVTM, CDR2 ANQGSEA. This CDR3 has 13 amino acids. V shed 4 bases and J shed 4 bases, with 13 bases lying between them.

As DNA, the CDR3 is TGCAGTGCTAGTAAAGGACAGGGAGTTAACTATGGCTACACCTTC. Translation gives CSASKGQGVNYGYTF. The genes are TRBV20-1 and TRBJ1-2; TRBD1 matches at 8 bases. V trimming: 3 bases; J trimming: 1 base; junction bases outside the gene matches: 7. Germline V gives CDR1 DFQATT, CDR2 SNEGSKA (reference sequence). The CDR3 extends over 15 amino acids.

The rearrangement joins TRBV5-1 to TRBJ2-2; the D is unclear. Germline-derived CDR1 and CDR2 are SGHRS and YFSETQ. The ends were cut back, 4 bases at V and 4 bases at J, with 14 bases in the middle. The CDR3 loop spans 15 amino acids. The CDR3 DNA reads as TGCGCCAGCAGCCTGGATAATAGGGCCACCGGGGAGCTGTTTTTT. Its protein product is CASSLDNRATGELFF.

A remark on this clonotype: This may be a read error: a much more frequent sequence differs by one nucleotide. V is TRBV30 and J is TRBJ1-1, with TRBD1 matching over 8 bases. From germline, CDR1 is GTSNPN and CDR2 SVGIG (reference sequence). This CDR3 spans 14 amino acids. The CDR3 loop reads CAWSRGLVNAEAFF. The CDR3 DNA is TGTGCCTGGTCCAGGGGGCTAGTGAACGCTGAAGCTTTCTTT.